Following are 14 T cell receptor beta chains from one sample sequenced in a study of shared clonotypes between healthy human individuals. Libraries were prepared by immunoSEQ multiplex PCR; TCRdb keeps only in-frame clonotypes and omits some of them. Of about 1 million clones listed, under 80% were seen once; the top ten hold over 1.3%. Specimen: memory CD4+ T cells sorted from blood. Subset in this sample: CD45RA-negative fraction. Receptors originate from a man aged 18 to 29 in good health.

Concerning this clone: This could be a read error, since a much larger clone is one nucleotide away. The chain carries TRBV5-6 and TRBJ2-5; 7 bases line up with TRBD2. Losses at the gene ends were 7 bases for V and 0 bases for J; bases not matched to a gene: 0. CDR3 length: 12 residues. Germline V gives CDR1 SGHDT, CDR2 YYEEEE. Here the CDR3 DNA reads TGTGCCAGCGGGGGGGACCAAGAGACCCAGTACTTC. Protein sequence: CASGGDQETQYF.

The chain links TRBV4-2 to TRBJ2-7; 11 bases map to TRBD2. This CDR3 contains 17 residues. In germline, CDR1 is LGHNA, CDR2 YNFKEQ. V was clipped by 4 bases and J by 4 bases; unmatched bases: 12. The CDR3 DNA sequence: TGTGCCAGCAGCCTAAGTTTAGCGGGGGGGCTGGGGTACGAGCAGTACTTC. Its translation is CASSLSLAGGLGYEQYF.

The chain joins TRBV6-1 to TRBJ1-2; no firm D call. The CDR3 length is 10 residues. Germline V gene lookup returns CDR1 MNHNS and CDR2 SASEGT. V was cut by 3 bases and J by 8 bases, with 4 bases left in between. The CDR3 protein is CASSDWGYTF. The CDR3 DNA follows: TGTGCCAGCAGTGATTGGGGCTACACCTTC.

CDR3 amino acids: CAWVRDRVEQYF. The CDR3 DNA reads TGTGCCTGGGTTAGGGACAGGGTCGAGCAGTACTTC. The chain combines TRBV30 with TRBJ2-7, with TRBD1 identical over 9 bases. Germline V gene sequence: CDR1 GTSNPN, CDR2 SVGIG (reference sequence). The CDR3 runs 12 residues. V shed 5 bases and J 6 bases; nucleotides not matched to a gene: 5.

In the case of this clone: Since a much larger clone is just one base distant, this may be a read error. The chain employs TRBV9 and TRBJ1-1; D gene unclear. Trimming removed 0 bases from V and 3 bases from J, with 6 bases in between. Germline assignment: CDR1 SGDLS and CDR2 YYNGEE. This CDR3 is built from 13 residues. CDR3 sequence reads: CASSVGVHTEAFF. The CDR3 DNA is TGTGCCAGCAGCGTAGGGGTGCACACTGAAGCTTTCTTT.

The rearrangement uses TRBV29-1 and TRBJ1-2; 7 bases agree with TRBD1. V was clipped by 4 bases and J by 8 bases; unmatched bases: 7. The germline gives CDR1 SQVTM, CDR2 ANQGSEA. The CDR3 has 12 residues. CDR3 in DNA: TGCAGCGTTGGACAGGGAAGGGAGGGCTACACCTTC. Translation gives CSVGQGREGYTF.

Of note for this clone: Other nucleotide sequences from this sample produce the same CDR3. The V call is TRBV11-3, the J call TRBJ2-7; D gene ambiguous. Germline values: CDR1 SGHNT, CDR2 YENEEA. The CDR3 length is 12 residues. V was pared by 6 bases and J by 4 bases, with 10 bases between. This CDR3 reads CASSLDGYEQYF. Written as DNA, the CDR3 is TGTGCCAGCAGTTTGGACGGTTACGAGCAGTACTTC.

The CDR3 protein is CASSSGQVVGVYAGELFF. CDR3 DNA: TGCGCCAGCAGCTCTGGACAGGTGGTAGGGGTGTACGCCGGGGAGCTGTTTTTT. The chain carries TRBV5-1 and TRBJ2-2; 7 bases fit TRBD1. The CDR3 is 18 amino acids. The V segment lost 3 bases and the J segment 6 bases; nucleotides outside the gene matches: 17. Germline assignment: CDR1 SGHRS and CDR2 YFSETQ.

Of note for this clone: The sample carries other DNA sequences with the same CDR3. The gene calls are TRBV5-1 and TRBJ2-1; 8 nucleotides agree with TRBD2. The CDR3 loop spans 15 amino acids. Germline loops: CDR1 SGHRS, CDR2 YFSETQ. V was clipped by 1 base and J by 6 bases; unmatched bases: 6. CDR3 residues: CASSLLAGGGNEQFF. The CDR3 DNA sequence: TGCGCCAGCAGCTTGCTGGCGGGAGGTGGCAATGAGCAGTTCTTC.

Ten or more counts support this clone. The rearrangement uses TRBV27 and TRBJ2-7; 9 nucleotides match TRBD1. The CDR3 has 13 residues. Germline values: CDR1 MNHEY, CDR2 SMNVEV (reference sequence). Trimming at V came to 2 bases and at J to 5 bases, leaving 1 base not matched to a gene. CDR3 sequence reads: CASSLTGGDEQYF. The CDR3 DNA reads as TGTGCCAGCAGTTTAACAGGGGGCGACGAGCAGTACTTC.

The chain combines TRBV6-4 with TRBJ2-6; D gene uncertain. The CDR3 has 11 residues. CDR1 is MRHNA, CDR2 SNTAGT, per germline. V was cut by 11 bases and J by 13 bases, with 15 bases left in between. Written as DNA, the CDR3 is TGTGCCCCCCGAGGTGCGTGGGTCCTGACTTTC. This sequence encodes CAPRGAWVLTF.

Only one count was recorded for this clone. This chain joins TRBV6-1 and TRBJ1-1; maybe TRBD1 (5 bases). Germline assignment: CDR1 MNHNS and CDR2 SASEGT. The CDR3 spans 14 residues. V was trimmed by 7 bases and J by 1 base, leaving 13 bases between them. CDR3 loop: CASTRRGGNTEAFF. CDR3 in DNA: TGTGCCAGCACCAGGCGGGGGGGGAACACTGAAGCTTTCTTT.

In the case of this clone: Other nucleotide sequences from this sample produce the same CDR3. V gene TRBV28 combines with J gene TRBJ2-7, with a possible D match to TRBD2 (5 bases). Trimming removed 3 bases from V and 1 base from J, with 7 bases in between. Germline CDR1 and CDR2: MDHEN and SYDVKM. This CDR3 comprises 13 residues. This chain's CDR3 is CASSLGGSYEQYF. DNA of the CDR3: TGTGCCAGCAGTTTGGGCGGGTCCTACGAGCAGTACTTC.

This clone has a handful of counts. The chain is built from TRBV30 and TRBJ1-2, with no clear D. Germline CDR1 and CDR2: GTSNPN and SVGIG (reference sequence). The CDR3 is 12 amino acids. Trimming pared 1 base from V and 6 bases from J, leaving 9 bases between. In DNA, the CDR3 is TGTGCCTGGAGTGGATCATACCATGGCTACACCTTC. It is translated as CAWSGSYHGYTF.